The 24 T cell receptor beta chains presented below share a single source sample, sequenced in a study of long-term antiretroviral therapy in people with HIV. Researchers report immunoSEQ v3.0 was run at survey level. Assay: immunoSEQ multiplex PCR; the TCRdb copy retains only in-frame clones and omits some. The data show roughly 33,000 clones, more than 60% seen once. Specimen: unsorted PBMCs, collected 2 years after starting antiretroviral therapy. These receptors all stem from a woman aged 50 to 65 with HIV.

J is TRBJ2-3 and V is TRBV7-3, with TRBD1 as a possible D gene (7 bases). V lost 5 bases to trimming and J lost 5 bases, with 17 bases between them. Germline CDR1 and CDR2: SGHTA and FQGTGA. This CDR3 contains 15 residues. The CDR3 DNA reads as TGTGCCAGCAGCCCAGGGGGGAGAAGGGGAGATACGCAGTATTTT. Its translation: CASSPGGRRGDTQYF.

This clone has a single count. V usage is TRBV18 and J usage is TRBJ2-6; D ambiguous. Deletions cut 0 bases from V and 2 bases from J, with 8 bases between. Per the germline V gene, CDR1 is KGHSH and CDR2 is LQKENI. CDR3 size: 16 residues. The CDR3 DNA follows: TGTGCCAGCTCACCACCCCCAAGGGCTGGGGCCAACGTCCTGACTTTC. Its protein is CASSPPPRAGANVLTF.

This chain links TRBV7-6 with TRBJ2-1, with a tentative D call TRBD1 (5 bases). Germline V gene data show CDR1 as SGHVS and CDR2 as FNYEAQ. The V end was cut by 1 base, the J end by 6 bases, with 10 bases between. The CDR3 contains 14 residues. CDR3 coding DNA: TGTGCCAGCAGCTTAGGATACAGGAGCAATGAGCAGTTCTTC. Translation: CASSLGYRSNEQFF.

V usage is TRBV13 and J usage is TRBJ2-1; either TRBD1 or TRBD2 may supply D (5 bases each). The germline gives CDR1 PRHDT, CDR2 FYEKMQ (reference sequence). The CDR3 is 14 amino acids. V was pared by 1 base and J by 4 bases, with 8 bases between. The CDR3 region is CASSLVGGYNEQFF. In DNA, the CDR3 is TGTGCCAGCAGCTTAGTTGGGGGTTACAATGAGCAGTTCTTC. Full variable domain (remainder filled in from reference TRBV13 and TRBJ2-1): AAGVIQSPRHLIKEKRETATLKCYPIPRHDTVYWYQQGPGQDPQFLISFYEKMQSDKGSIPDRFSAQQFSDYHSELNMSSLELGDSALYFCASSLVGGYNEQFFGPGTRLTVL.

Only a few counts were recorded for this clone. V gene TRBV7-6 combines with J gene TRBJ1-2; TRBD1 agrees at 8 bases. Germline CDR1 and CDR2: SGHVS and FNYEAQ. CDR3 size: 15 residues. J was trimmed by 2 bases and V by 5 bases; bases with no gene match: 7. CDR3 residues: CASSSWTGSNYGYTF. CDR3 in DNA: TGTGCCAGCAGCAGTTGGACAGGGTCCAACTATGGCTACACCTTC.

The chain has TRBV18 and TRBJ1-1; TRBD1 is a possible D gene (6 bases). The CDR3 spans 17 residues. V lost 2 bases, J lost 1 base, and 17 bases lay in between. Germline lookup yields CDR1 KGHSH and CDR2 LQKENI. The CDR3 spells CASSPRDRGSWNTEAFF. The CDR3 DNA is TGTGCCAGCTCACCAAGGGATAGGGGGAGCTGGAACACTGAAGCTTTCTTT.

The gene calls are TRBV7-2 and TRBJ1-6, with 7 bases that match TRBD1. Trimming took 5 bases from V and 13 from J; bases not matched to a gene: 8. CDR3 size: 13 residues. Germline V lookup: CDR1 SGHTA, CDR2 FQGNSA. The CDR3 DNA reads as TGTGCCAGCAGCCGCGGGACAGCACGCCCCCTCCACTTT. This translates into CASSRGTARPLHF. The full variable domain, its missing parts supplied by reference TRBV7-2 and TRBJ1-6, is GAGVSQSPSNKVTEKGKDVELRCDPISGHTALYWYRQSLGQGLEFLIYFQGNSAPDKSGLPSDRFSAERTGGSVSTLTIQRTQQEDSAVYLCASSRGTARPLHFGNGTRLTVT.

The chain's CDR3 is CASSWLGGNTEAFF. The CDR3 DNA is TGTGCCAGCAGCTGGCTGGGGGGTAACACTGAAGCTTTCTTT. The V and J genes are TRBV28 and TRBJ1-1; maybe TRBD1 (5 bases). V was pared by 6 bases and J by 2 bases, with 13 bases between. CDR1 MDHEN and CDR2 SYDVKM come from the germline V gene. CDR3 length equals 14 residues.

This CDR3 reads CATSPGGGTEAFF. DNA for the CDR3: TGTGCCACCAGCCCGGGAGGGGGCACTGAAGCTTTCTTT. The chain uses TRBV15 and TRBJ1-1, with D possibly being TRBD1 (6 bases). Trimming left V 5 bases short and J 4 bases short, with 11 bases between. Germline loops: CDR1 LNHNV, CDR2 YYDKDF (reference sequence). CDR3 length: 13 amino acids.

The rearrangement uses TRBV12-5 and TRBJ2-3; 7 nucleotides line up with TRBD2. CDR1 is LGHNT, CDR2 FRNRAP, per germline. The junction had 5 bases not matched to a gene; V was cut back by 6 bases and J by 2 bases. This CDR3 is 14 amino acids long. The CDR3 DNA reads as TGTGCTAGTGGCACGGGACTAAACACAGATACGCAGTATTTT. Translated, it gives CASGTGLNTDTQYF.

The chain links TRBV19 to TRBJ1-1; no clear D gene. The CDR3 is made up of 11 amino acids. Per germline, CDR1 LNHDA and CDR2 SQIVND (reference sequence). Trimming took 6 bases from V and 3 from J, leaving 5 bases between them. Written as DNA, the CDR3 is TGTGCCAGTAGCGGGTACACTGAAGCTTTCTTT. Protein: CASSGYTEAFF.

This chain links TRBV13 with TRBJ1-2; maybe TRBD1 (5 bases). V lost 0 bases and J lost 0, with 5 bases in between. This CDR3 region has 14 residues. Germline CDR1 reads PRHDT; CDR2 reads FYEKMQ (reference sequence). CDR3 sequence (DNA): TGTGCCAGCAGCTTAGGACAGGCTAACTATGGCTACACCTTC. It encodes CASSLGQANYGYTF. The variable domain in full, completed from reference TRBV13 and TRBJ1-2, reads AAGVIQSPRHLIKEKRETATLKCYPIPRHDTVYWYQQGPGQDPQFLISFYEKMQSDKGSIPDRFSAQQFSDYHSELNMSSLELGDSALYFCASSLGQANYGYTFGSGTRLTVV.

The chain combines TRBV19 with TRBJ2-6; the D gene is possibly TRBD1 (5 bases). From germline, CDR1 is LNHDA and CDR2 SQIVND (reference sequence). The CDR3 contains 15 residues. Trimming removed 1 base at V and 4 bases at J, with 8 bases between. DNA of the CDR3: TGTGCCAGTAGTATAGGCAGGGTCGGGGCCAACGTCCTGACTTTC. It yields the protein CASSIGRVGANVLTF.

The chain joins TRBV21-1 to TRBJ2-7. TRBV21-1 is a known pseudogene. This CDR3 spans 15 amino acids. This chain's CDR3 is CASTSLRAGLYEQYF. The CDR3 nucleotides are TGTGCCAGCACCTCCTTACGGGCTGGGTTGTACGAGCAGTACTTC.

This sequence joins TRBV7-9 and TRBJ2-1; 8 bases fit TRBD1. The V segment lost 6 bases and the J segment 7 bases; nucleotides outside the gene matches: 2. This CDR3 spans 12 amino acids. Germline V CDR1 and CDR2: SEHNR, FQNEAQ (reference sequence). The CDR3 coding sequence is TGTGCCAGCAGTCAGGGGGCGAATGAGCAGTTCTTC. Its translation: CASSQGANEQFF.

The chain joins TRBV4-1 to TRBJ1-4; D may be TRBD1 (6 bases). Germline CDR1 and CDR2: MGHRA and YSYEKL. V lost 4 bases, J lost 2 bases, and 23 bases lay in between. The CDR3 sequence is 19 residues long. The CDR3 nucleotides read TGCGCCAGCAGCCGTCCCGGGATTGGGGAGGGGGGGACTAATGAAAAACTGTTTTTT. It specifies CASSRPGIGEGGTNEKLFF.

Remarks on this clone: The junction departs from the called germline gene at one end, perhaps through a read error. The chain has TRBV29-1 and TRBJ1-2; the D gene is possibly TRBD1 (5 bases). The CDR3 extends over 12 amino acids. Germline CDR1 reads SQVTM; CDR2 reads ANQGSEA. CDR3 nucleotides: TGCAGCGTGGAAGACAGCATACATGGCTACACCTTC. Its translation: CSVEDSIHGYTF.

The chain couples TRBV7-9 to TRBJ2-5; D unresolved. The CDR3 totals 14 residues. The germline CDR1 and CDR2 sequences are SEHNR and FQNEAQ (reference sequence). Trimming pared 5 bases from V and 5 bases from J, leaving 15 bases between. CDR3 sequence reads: CASSPRASGETQYF. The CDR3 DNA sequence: TGTGCCAGCAGCCCCCGGGCCAGTGGGGAGACCCAGTACTTC.

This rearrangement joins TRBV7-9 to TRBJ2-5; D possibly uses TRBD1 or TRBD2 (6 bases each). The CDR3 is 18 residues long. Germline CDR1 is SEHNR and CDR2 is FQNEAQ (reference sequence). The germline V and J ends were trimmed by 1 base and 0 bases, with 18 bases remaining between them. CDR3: CASSLVSFGGLYQETQYF. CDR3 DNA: TGTGCCAGCAGCTTAGTGAGCTTCGGGGGCCTGTACCAAGAGACCCAGTACTTC. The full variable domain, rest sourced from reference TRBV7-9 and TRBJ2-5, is DTGVSQNPRHKITKRGQNVTFRCDPISEHNRLYWYRQTLGQGPEFLTYFQNEAQLEKSRLLSDRFSAERPKGSFSTLEIQRTEQGDSAMYLCASSLVSFGGLYQETQYFGPGTRLLVL.

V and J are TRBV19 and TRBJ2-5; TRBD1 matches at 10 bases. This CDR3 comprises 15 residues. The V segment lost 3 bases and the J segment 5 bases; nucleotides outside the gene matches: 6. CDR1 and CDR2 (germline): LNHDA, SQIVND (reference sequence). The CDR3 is CASSIGTGEKETQYF. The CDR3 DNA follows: TGTGCCAGTAGTATTGGGACAGGGGAGAAGGAGACCCAGTACTTC.

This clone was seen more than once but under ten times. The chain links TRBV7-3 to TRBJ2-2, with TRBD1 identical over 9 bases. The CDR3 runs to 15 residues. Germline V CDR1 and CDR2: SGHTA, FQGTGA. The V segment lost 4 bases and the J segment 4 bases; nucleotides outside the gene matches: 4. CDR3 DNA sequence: TGTGCCAGCAGCTCTGGGACAGGGAGCACCGGGGAGCTGTTTTTT. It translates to CASSSGTGSTGELFF.

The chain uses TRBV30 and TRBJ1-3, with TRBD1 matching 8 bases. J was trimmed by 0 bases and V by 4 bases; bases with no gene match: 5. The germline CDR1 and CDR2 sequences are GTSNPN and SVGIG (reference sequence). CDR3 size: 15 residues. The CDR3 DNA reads TGTGCCTGGACGCGGGGGACAGGCTCTGGAAACACCATATATTTT. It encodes CAWTRGTGSGNTIYF.

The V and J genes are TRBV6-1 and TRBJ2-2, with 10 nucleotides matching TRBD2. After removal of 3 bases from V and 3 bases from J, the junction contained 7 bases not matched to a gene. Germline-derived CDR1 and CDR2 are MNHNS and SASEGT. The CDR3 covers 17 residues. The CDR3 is CASSEAALAGHTGELFF. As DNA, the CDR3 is TGTGCCAGCAGTGAGGCAGCACTAGCGGGGCACACCGGGGAGCTGTTTTTT.

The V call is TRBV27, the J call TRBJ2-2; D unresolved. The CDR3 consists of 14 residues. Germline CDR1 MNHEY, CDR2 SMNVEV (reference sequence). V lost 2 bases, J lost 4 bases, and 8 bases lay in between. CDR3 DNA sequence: TGTGCCAGCAGTTTAGTGGCGGCCACCGGGGAGCTGTTTTTT. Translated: CASSLVAATGELFF.